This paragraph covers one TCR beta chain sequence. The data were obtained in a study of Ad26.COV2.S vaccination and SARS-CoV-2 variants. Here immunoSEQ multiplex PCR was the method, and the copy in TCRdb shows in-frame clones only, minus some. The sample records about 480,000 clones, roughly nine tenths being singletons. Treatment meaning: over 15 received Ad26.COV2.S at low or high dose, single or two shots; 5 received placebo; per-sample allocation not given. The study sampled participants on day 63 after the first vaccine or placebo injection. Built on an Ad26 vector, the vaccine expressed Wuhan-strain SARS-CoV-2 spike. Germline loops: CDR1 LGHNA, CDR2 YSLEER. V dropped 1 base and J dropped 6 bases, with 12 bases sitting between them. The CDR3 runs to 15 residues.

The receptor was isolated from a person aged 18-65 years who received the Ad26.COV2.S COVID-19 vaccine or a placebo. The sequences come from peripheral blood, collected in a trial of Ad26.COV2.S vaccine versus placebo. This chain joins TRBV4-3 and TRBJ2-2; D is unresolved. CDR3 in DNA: TGCGCCAGCAGCCAAGCGGAAAGGAGTCCCGGGGAGCTGTTTTTT. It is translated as CASSQAERSPGELFF.